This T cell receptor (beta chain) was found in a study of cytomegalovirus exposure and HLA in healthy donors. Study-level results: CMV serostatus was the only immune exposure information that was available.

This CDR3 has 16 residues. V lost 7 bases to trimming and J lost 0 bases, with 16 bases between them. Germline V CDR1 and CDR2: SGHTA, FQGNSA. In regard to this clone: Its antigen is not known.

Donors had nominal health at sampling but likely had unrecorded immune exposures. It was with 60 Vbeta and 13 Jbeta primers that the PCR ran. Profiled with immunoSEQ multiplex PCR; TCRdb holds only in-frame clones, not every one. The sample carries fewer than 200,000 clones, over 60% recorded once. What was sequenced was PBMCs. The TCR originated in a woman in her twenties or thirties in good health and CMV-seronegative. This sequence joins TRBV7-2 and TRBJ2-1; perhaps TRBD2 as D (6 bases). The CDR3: CASTPRGADSYNEQFF. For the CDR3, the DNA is TGTGCCAGCACCCCCCGCGGGGCAGACTCCTACAATGAGCAGTTCTTC.